The 15 T cell receptor beta chains below all came from one sample that was sequenced in a study of blood T cell repertoires in COVID-19. TCRdb's copy holds only in-frame clones and misses some; the assay was immunoSEQ multiplex PCR. In the table there are around 300,000 clones, 80% to 90% of which are singletons. Sequenced sample: peripheral blood. All receptors derive from a woman in her sixties or seventies with acute or convalescent COVID-19.

This clone was found once. The chain uses TRBV30 and TRBJ1-6, with TRBD1 identical over 9 bases. V gave up 3 bases and J gave up 10 bases; unmatched junction bases: 7. The CDR3 length is 14 residues. CDR1 and CDR2 from the germline V gene are GTSNPN and SVGIG (reference sequence). CDR3 region: CAWRGGQGESPLHF. The CDR3 DNA follows: TGTGCCTGGAGGGGGGGACAGGGCGAATCACCCCTCCACTTT.

The gene calls are TRBV25-1 and TRBJ1-2, with TRBD1 matching 7 bases. V was pared by 4 bases and J by 0 bases, with 8 bases of the junction left unmatched. In germline, CDR1 is MGHDK, CDR2 SYGVNS. The CDR3 spans 16 residues. DNA for the CDR3: TGTGCCAGCAGTGCGGCCGGGACAGCAACTAACTATGGCTACACCTTC. This encodes CASSAAGTATNYGYTF.

This clone came up once. The rearrangement uses TRBV6-5 and TRBJ1-3; TRBD1 might be the D (6 bases). The germline gives CDR1 MNHEY, CDR2 SVGAGI. V dropped 7 bases and J dropped 2 bases, with 12 bases sitting between them. This CDR3 has 14 residues. CDR3 nucleotides: TGTGCCAGCATGTACAGGGCTCCTGGAAACACCATATATTTT. Translated: CASMYRAPGNTIYF.

This clone occurred once. The chain links TRBV1 to TRBJ2-7; the D call of TRBD1 is as the table states it, not checked on the DNA. TRBV1 is a listed pseudogene. This CDR3 is built from 15 residues. For the CDR3, the DNA is TGCACCAGCAGCCCGCCAGGGGACAGAGGCTACGAGCAGTACTTC. It specifies CTSSPPGDRGYEQYF.

The chain is built from TRBV24-1 and TRBJ2-1; 11 positions match TRBD2. Germline CDR1 and CDR2: KGHDR and SFDVKD. V was clipped by 4 bases and J by 6 bases; unmatched bases: 7. This CDR3 is 16 amino acids long. The CDR3 spells CATSDRSGGAFNEQFF. Written as DNA, the CDR3 is TGTGCCACCAGTGACCGTAGCGGGGGGGCTTTCAATGAGCAGTTCTTC.

There are a few counts of this clone. The rearrangement joins TRBV7-2 to TRBJ2-5; TRBD2 matches at 12 bases. The germline V gene has CDR1 SGHTA and CDR2 FQGNSA. Trimming took 5 bases from V and 5 from J; bases not matched to a gene: 12. The CDR3 covers 17 residues. CDR3: CASSPRASGGAKETQYF. CDR3 sequence (DNA): TGTGCCAGCAGCCCACGGGCTAGCGGGGGGGCAAAGGAGACCCAGTACTTC.

V is TRBV4-1 and J is TRBJ2-5; 7 bases are a match to TRBD1. Germline V gene data show CDR1 as MGHRA and CDR2 as YSYEKL. The CDR3 has 16 residues. The V gene end was trimmed by 0 bases and the J gene end by 3 bases; junction bases not matched to a gene: 7. CDR3 loop: CASSQEAQTGEETQYF. The CDR3 nucleotides read TGCGCCAGCAGCCAAGAAGCCCAAACAGGGGAAGAGACCCAGTACTTC.

V and J are TRBV10-3 and TRBJ1-2, with 9 bases fitting TRBD1. Trimming cost V 4 bases and J 9 bases; bases outside gene matches: 15. This CDR3 is built from 16 residues. Germline V gives CDR1 ENHRY, CDR2 SYGVKD. The CDR3 protein is CAISVAQGAISPSYTF. The CDR3 DNA follows: TGTGCCATCAGTGTGGCACAGGGGGCAATCTCGCCTAGCTACACCTTC.

For this clone: The sample holds other DNA sequences that translate to the same CDR3. The chain combines TRBV6-5 with TRBJ1-2; 8 nucleotides line up with TRBD1. Germline V gene data show CDR1 as MNHEY and CDR2 as SVGAGI. There are 14 residues in the CDR3. V gave up 5 bases and J gave up 2 bases; unmatched junction bases: 4. The CDR3 sequence is CASSPGTGNYGYTF. CDR3 DNA: TGTGCCAGCAGTCCCGGGACAGGAAACTATGGCTACACCTTC.

This rearrangement joins TRBV30 to TRBJ2-7; no clear D gene. The CDR3 totals 10 residues. Per the germline V gene, CDR1 is GTSNPN and CDR2 is SVGIG (reference sequence). The CDR3 spells CFLPSYEQYF. The CDR3 nucleotides read TGTTTTCTTCCCTCTTACGAGCAGTACTTC.

J is TRBJ2-3 and V is TRBV18; 8 bases line up with TRBD2. Per germline, CDR1 KGHSH and CDR2 LQKENI. V lost 5 bases and J lost 8; bases outside the gene matches: 12. This CDR3 is 15 amino acids long. Here the CDR3 reads CASSGGLERGTTQYF. The CDR3 bases are TGTGCCAGCTCAGGGGGGCTCGAGCGGGGGACTACGCAGTATTTT.

The J gene is TRBJ1-4, the V gene TRBV7-9, with 9 bases fitting TRBD1. V lost 5 bases and J lost 10; bases outside the gene matches: 11. Germline V gene sequence: CDR1 SEHNR, CDR2 FQNEAQ (reference sequence). This CDR3 comprises 15 residues. CDR3 amino acids: CASSLRGQGQGKLFF. Written as DNA, the CDR3 is TGTGCCAGCAGCCTTAGGGGACAGGGACAGGGAAAACTGTTTTTT.

The chain joins TRBV11-2 to TRBJ1-2, with no clear D. This CDR3 has 14 amino acids. V was cut by 2 bases and J by 2 bases, with 9 bases left in between. CDR1 is SGHAT, CDR2 FQNNGV, per germline. The CDR3 loop reads CASSLIRGNYGYTF. DNA of the CDR3: TGTGCCAGCAGCTTAATACGGGGAAACTATGGCTACACCTTC.

The chain couples TRBV5-1 to TRBJ1-1; D is unresolved. V lost 1 base to trimming and J lost 2 bases, with 6 bases between them. The CDR3 loop spans 13 amino acids. Germline CDR1 reads SGHRS; CDR2 reads YFSETQ. This chain's CDR3 is CASSLNRNTEAFF. CDR3 DNA sequence: TGCGCCAGCAGCTTGAACAGAAACACTGAAGCTTTCTTT.

The J gene is TRBJ1-1, the V gene TRBV5-8, with D unclear. Germline loops: CDR1 SGHTS, CDR2 YDEGEE. Trimming left V 1 base short and J 5 bases short, with 12 bases between. CDR3 size: 14 residues. CDR3 loop: CASSLSRGLTEAFF. The CDR3 nucleotides are TGTGCCAGCAGCTTGTCTCGGGGTTTGACTGAAGCTTTCTTT.